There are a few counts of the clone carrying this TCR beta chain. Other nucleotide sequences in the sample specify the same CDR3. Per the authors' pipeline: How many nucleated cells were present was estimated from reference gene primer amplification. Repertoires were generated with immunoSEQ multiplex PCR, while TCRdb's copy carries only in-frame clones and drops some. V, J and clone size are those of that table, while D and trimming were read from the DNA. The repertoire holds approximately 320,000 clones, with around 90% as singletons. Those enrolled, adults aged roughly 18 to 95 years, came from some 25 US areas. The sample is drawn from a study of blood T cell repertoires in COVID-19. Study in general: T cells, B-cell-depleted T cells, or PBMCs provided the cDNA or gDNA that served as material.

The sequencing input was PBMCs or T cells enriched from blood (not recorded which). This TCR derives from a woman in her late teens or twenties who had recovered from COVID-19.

The CDR3, as DNA: TGTGCCAGCAGCGTTTCGGTTTCACAGGGGAACCCCTCCTACGAGCAGTACTTC. This translates into CASSVSVSQGNPSYEQYF. The chain uses TRBV5-5 and TRBJ2-7; 7 bases match TRBD1. J was trimmed by 0 bases and V by 4 bases; bases with no gene match: 16. This CDR3 comprises 18 residues. Germline V gene sequence: CDR1 SGHKS, CDR2 YYEKEE (reference sequence).